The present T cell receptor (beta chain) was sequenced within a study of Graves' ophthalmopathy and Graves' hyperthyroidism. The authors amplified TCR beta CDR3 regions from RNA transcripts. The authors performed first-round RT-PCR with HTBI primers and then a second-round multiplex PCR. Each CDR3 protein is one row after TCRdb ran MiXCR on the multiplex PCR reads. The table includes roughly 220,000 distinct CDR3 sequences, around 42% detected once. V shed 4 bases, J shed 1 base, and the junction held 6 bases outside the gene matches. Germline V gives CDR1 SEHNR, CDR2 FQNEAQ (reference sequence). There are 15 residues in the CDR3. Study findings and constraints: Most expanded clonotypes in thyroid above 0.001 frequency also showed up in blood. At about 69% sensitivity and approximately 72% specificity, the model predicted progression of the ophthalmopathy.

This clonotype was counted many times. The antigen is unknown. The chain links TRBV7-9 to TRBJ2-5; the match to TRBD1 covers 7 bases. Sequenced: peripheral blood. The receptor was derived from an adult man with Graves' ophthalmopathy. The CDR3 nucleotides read TGTGCCAGCAGCTGGGGGACAGTATTCCAAGAGACCCAGTACTTC. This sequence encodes CASSWGTVFQETQYF. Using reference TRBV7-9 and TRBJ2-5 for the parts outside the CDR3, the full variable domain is DTGVSQNPRHKITKRGQNVTFRCDPISEHNRLYWYRQTLGQGPEFLTYFQNEAQLEKSRLLSDRFSAERPKGSFSTLEIQRTEQGDSAMYLCASSWGTVFQETQYFGPGTRLLVL.